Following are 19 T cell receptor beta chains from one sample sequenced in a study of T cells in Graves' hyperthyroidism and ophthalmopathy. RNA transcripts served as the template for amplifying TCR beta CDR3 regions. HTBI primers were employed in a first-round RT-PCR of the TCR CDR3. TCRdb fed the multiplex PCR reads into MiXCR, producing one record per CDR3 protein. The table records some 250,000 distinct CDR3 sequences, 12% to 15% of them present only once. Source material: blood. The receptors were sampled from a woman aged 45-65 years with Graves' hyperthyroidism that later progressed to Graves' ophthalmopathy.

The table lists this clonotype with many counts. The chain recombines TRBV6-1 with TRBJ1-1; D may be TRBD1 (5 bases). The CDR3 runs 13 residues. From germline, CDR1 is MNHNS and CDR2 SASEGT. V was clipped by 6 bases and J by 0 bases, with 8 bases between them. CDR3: CASRRQLNTEAFF. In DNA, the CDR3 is TGTGCCAGCAGGCGACAGCTGAACACTGAAGCTTTCTTT.

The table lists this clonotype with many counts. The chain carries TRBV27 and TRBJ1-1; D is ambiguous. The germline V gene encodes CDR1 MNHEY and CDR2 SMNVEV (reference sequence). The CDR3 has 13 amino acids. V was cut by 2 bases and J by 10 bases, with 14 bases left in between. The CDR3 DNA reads TGTGCCAGCAGTTTAACCAAAAATACGGTAGCTTTCTTT. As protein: CASSLTKNTVAFF.

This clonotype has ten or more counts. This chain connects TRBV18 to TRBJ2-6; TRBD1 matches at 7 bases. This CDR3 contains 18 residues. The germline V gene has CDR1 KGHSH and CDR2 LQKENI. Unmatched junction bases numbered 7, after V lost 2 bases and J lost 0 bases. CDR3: CASSPRQGILSGANVLTF. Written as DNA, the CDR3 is TGTGCCAGCTCACCAAGACAGGGCATCCTCTCTGGGGCCAACGTCCTGACTTTC.

CDR3 loop: CASSQNQGGRPQHF. CDR3 nucleotide sequence: TGCGCCAGCAGCCAGAATCAGGGAGGACGGCCCCAGCATTTT. This chain connects TRBV5-1 to TRBJ1-5; tentative D call: TRBD1 (5 bases). Trimming removed 4 bases from V and 9 bases from J, with 17 bases in between. Germline V gives CDR1 SGHRS, CDR2 YFSETQ. This CDR3 has 14 residues.

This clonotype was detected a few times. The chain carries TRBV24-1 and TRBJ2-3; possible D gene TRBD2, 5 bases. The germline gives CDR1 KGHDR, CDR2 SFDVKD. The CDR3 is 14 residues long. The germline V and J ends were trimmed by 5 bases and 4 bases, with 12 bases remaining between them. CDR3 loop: CATSGASSSDTQYF. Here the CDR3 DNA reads TGTGCCACCAGTGGGGCTAGCTCGTCAGATACGCAGTATTTT.

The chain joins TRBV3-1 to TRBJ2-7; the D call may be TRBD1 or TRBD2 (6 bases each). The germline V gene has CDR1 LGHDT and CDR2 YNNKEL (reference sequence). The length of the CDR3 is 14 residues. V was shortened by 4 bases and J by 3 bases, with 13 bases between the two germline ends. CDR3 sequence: CASSPGGPFYEQYF. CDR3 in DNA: TGTGCCAGCAGCCCCGGGGGCCCATTCTACGAGCAGTACTTC.

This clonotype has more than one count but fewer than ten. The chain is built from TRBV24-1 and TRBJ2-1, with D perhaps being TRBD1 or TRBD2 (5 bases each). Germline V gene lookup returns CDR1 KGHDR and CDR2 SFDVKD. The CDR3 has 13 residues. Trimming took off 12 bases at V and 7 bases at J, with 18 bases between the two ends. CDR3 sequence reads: CASAWGTNNEQFF. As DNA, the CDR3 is TGTGCCTCGGCGTGGGGGACCAATAATGAGCAGTTCTTC.

The DNA for the CDR3 is TGTGCCAGCGGGACTAGCGGAACGCACAATGAGCAGTTCTTC. It specifies CASGTSGTHNEQFF. The chain is built from TRBV4-2 and TRBJ2-1; 11 nucleotides agree with TRBD2. This CDR3 comprises 14 residues. The V segment lost 8 bases and the J segment 5 bases; nucleotides outside the gene matches: 5. Germline CDR1 LGHNA, CDR2 YNFKEQ.

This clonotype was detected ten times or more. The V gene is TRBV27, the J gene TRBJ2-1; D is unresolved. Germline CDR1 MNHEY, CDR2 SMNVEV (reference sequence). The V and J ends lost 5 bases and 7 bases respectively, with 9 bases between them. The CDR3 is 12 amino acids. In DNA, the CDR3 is TGTGCCAGCAGTCTTAAAGGGAATGAGCAGTTCTTC. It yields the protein CASSLKGNEQFF.

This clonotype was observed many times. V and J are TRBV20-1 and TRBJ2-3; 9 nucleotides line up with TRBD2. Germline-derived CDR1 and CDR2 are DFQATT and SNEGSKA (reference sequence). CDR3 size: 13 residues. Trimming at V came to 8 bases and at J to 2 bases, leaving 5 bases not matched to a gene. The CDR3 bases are TGCAGTTGCAGACTAGCGGCCACAGATACGCAGTATTTT. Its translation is CSCRLAATDTQYF.

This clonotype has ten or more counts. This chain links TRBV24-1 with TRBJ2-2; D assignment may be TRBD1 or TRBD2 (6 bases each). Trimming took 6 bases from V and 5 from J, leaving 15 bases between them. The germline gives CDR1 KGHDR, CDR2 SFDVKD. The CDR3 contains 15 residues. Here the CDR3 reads CATSFEGGITGELFF. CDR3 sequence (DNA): TGTGCCACCAGTTTCGAGGGGGGCATTACCGGGGAGCTGTTTTTT.

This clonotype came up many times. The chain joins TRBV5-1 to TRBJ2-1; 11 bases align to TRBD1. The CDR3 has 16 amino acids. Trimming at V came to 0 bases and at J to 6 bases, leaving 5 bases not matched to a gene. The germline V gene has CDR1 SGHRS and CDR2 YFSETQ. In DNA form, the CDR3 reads TGCGCCAGCAGCTTGGGACCGGGACAGGGGGGCAATGAGCAGTTCTTC. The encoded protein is CASSLGPGQGGNEQFF. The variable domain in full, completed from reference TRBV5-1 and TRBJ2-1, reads KAGVTQTPRYLIKTRGQQVTLSCSPISGHRSVSWYQQTPGQGLQFLFEYFSETQRNKGNFPGRFSGRQFSNSRSEMNVSTLELGDSALYLCASSLGPGQGGNEQFFGPGTRLTVL.

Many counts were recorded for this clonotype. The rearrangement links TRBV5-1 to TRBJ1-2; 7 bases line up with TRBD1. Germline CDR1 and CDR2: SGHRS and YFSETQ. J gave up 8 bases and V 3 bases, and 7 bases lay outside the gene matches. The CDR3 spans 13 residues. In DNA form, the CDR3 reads TGCGCCAGCAGCTATACAGGGGATGGGGGCTACACCTTC. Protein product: CASSYTGDGGYTF. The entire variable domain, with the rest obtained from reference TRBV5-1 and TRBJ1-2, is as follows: KAGVTQTPRYLIKTRGQQVTLSCSPISGHRSVSWYQQTPGQGLQFLFEYFSETQRNKGNFPGRFSGRQFSNSRSEMNVSTLELGDSALYLCASSYTGDGGYTFGSGTRLTVV.

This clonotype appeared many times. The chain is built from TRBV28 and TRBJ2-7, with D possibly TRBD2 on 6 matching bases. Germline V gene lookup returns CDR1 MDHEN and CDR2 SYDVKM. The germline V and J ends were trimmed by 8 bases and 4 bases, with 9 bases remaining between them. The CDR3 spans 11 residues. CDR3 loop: CASGDSYEQYF. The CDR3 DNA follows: TGTGCCAGCGGGGACTCTTACGAGCAGTACTTC.

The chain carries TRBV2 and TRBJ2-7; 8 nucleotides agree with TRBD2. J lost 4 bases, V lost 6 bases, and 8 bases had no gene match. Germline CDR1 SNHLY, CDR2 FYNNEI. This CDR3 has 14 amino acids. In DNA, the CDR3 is TGTGCCAGCAGCTCCCCGGGACTAGAATACGAGCAGTACTTC. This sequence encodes CASSSPGLEYEQYF.

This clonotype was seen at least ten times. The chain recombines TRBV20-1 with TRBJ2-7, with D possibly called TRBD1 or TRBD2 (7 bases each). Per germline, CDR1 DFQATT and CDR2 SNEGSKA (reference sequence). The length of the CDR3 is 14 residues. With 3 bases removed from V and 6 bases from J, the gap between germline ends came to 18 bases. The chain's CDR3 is CSASDSGGDSEQYF. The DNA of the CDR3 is TGCAGTGCTAGCGATTCAGGGGGGGACAGCGAGCAGTACTTC.

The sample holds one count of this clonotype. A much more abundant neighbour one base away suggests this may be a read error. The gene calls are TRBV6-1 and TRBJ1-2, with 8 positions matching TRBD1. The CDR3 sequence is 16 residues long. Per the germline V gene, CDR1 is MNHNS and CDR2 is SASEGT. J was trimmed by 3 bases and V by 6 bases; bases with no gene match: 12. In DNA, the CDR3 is TGTGCCAGCAGGAGCCGGGACAGGCCTTCTGACTATGGCTACACCTTC. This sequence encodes CASRSRDRPSDYGYTF.

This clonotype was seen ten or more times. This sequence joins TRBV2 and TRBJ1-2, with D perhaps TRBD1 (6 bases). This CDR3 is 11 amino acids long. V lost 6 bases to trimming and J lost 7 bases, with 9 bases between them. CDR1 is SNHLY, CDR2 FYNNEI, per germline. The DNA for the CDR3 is TGTGCCAGCAGGTACAGGGTTGGCTACACCTTC. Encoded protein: CASRYRVGYTF.

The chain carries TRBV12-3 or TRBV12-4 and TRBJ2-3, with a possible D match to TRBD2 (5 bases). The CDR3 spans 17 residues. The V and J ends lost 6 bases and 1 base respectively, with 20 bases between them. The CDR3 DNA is TGTGCCAGCAGAATCGATCGGGGTGCGCACCGCACAGATACGCAGTATTTT. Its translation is CASRIDRGAHRTDTQYF.